A selection of T cell receptor beta chains follows, all from one sample in a study of cytomegalovirus exposure and HLA in healthy donors. Measured with immunoSEQ multiplex PCR; TCRdb has only the in-frame clones, and not every one. The top ten clones hold around a tenth of a sample with under 200,000 clones, over 85% of them seen once. Sequenced: PBMCs. The receptor set was obtained from a woman aged 18-35 years in good health and CMV-seropositive. Both conserved end residues are part of each CDR3. The D gene is left open where the match is weak. Size is omitted from some rows. Given values are once, few, many or a class for expanded clones.

>NA|TRBJ2-1|NA|TRBV5-8
CASSFQGGGISVNEQFF
TGTGCCAGCAGCTTTCAGGGTGGCGGGATTTCGGTCAATGAGCAGTTCTTC
>NA|TRBJ2-3|NA|TRBV19
CASSIGLLEGTDTQYF
TGTGCCAGTAGTATAGGTCTACTTGAGGGCACAGATACGCAGTATTTT
>NA|TRBJ2-7|NA|TRBV12-5
CASGLVRGRGLSYEQYF
TGTGCTAGTGGTTTGGTACGGGGCAGGGGTCTATCCTACGAGCAGTACTTC
>NA|TRBJ2-5|NA|TRBV29-1
CSGGRDTYGETQYF
TGCAGCGGCGGCAGGGACACATATGGGGAGACCCAGTACTTC
>NA|TRBJ2-7|TRBD2|TRBV9
CASSPTGGEQYF
TGTGCCAGCAGCCCAACCGGGGGGGAGCAGTACTTC
>NA|TRBJ2-5|TRBD2|TRBV4-2
CASSPGLAGPGMETQYF
TGTGCCAGCAGCCCGGGACTAGCGGGGCCTGGAATGGAGACCCAGTACTTC
>once|TRBJ1-5|TRBD1|TRBV11-2
CASSRSGQENQPQHF
TGTGCCAGCAGCCGATCGGGACAGGAGAATCAGCCCCAGCATTTT
>once|TRBJ1-4|NA|TRBV4-1
CASSQEGRATNEKLFF
TGCGCCAGCAGCCAAGAAGGCCGGGCAACTAATGAAAAACTGTTTTTT
>once|TRBJ2-7|TRBD2|TRBV19
CASSIGRTRGAAYEQYF
TGTGCCAGTAGTATAGGTCGGACTAGGGGAGCGGCCTACGAGCAGTACTTC
>NA|TRBJ1-1|NA|TRBV29-1
CSVMDKSEAFF
TGCAGCGTTATGGACAAATCTGAAGCTTTCTTT
>NA|TRBJ2-7|NA|TRBV18
CASSPSGGDEQYF
TGTGCCAGCTCACCATCGGGTGGCGACGAGCAGTACTTC
>NA|TRBJ2-1|NA|TRBV6-5
CAVRRSESYNEQFF
TGTGCCGTGCGGAGGTCTGAGTCCTACAATGAGCAGTTCTTC
>NA|TRBJ1-3|NA|TRBV30
CAWSVLRPLGNTIYF
TGTGCCTGGAGTGTACTACGACCGCTTGGAAACACCATATATTTT
>NA|TRBJ1-3|NA|TRBV6-1
CASSESLGTTNTIYF
TGTGCCAGCAGTGAATCCCTTGGGACAACAAACACCATATATTTT
>NA|TRBJ2-5|NA|TRBV29-1
CSVRVGADGTQYF
TGCAGCGTTCGTGTGGGGGCGGATGGGACCCAGTACTTC
>NA|TRBJ2-5|TRBD1|TRBV28
CASSSAGQGQETQYF
TGTGCCAGCAGTTCCGCGGGACAGGGGCAAGAGACCCAGTACTTC
>NA|TRBJ2-3|TRBD2|TRBV15
CATSLAGVSDTQYF
TGTGCCACCAGCTTAGCGGGAGTATCAGATACGCAGTATTTT
>once|TRBJ2-2|NA|TRBV10-3
CATGREARGELFF
TGTGCCACTGGGCGGGAAGCCAGAGGGGAGCTGTTTTTT
>NA|TRBJ2-1|NA|TRBV30
CAWSVSLAKEQFF
TGTGCCTGGAGTGTTTCCCTGGCAAAGGAGCAGTTCTTC
>NA|TRBJ1-3|NA|TRBV6-5
CASSLRGGNTIYF
TGTGCCAGCAGCCTCAGGGGAGGAAACACCATATATTTT
>NA|TRBJ2-3|NA|TRBV19
CASSAGTPGANTQYF
TGTGCCAGTAGTGCAGGCACGCCAGGGGCAAATACGCAGTATTTT
>NA|TRBJ2-7|TRBD1|TRBV15
CATSRNVGQGGDEQYF
TGTGCCACCAGCAGAAATGTCGGACAGGGTGGCGACGAGCAGTACTTC
>NA|TRBJ2-7|TRBD1|TRBV10-3
CAISEATGGYEQYF
TGTGCCATCAGTGAGGCAACAGGGGGCTACGAGCAGTACTTC
>NA|TRBJ2-3|TRBD1|TRBV7-3
CASSLDRSTDTQYF
TGTGCCAGCAGCCTGGACAGGTCCACAGATACGCAGTATTTT
>NA|TRBJ1-2|TRBD1|TRBV28
CASRMTGTNYGYTF
TGTGCCAGCAGAATGACAGGGACTAACTATGGCTACACCTTC
>NA|TRBJ2-1|NA|TRBV6-1
CASQEGYNEQFF
TGTGCCAGCCAGGAGGGCTACAATGAGCAGTTCTTC
>NA|TRBJ2-3|NA|TRBV28
CASSSPHSDTQYF
TGTGCCAGCAGTTCCCCCCACTCAGATACGCAGTATTTT
>NA|TRBJ1-1|TRBD1|TRBV28
CASSFLGQGALRTEAFF
TGTGCCAGCAGTTTTTTGGGACAGGGGGCGCTGAGGACTGAAGCTTTCTTT
>NA|TRBJ2-7|NA|TRBV18
CASSPEAGPEGSEQYF
TGTGCCAGCTCACCTGAGGCGGGGCCAGAGGGTAGCGAGCAGTACTTC
>NA|TRBJ2-5|TRBD2|TRBV6-5
CASSTPAGGRETQYF
TGTGCCAGCAGTACCCCAGCGGGAGGGCGTGAGACCCAGTACTTC
>NA|TRBJ2-7|TRBD2|TRBV4-1
CASRPLAGEGYEQYF
TGCGCCAGCAGGCCCCTAGCGGGAGAGGGGTACGAGCAGTACTTC
>few|TRBJ2-7|NA|TRBV4-2
CASSQGRTYEQYF
TGTGCCAGCAGCCAAGGGAGGACCTACGAGCAGTACTTC
>NA|TRBJ1-2|TRBD1|TRBV28
CASSPPGQGTSYGYTF
TGTGCCAGCAGCCCCCCCGGACAGGGTACAAGCTATGGCTACACCTTC
>NA|TRBJ1-4|NA|TRBV15
CATSRGQLTRFADTF
TGTGCCACCAGCAGAGGACAGCTTACCCGGTTTGCCGATACTTTT
>NA|TRBJ2-3|TRBD2|TRBV15
CATSREWARASGRTDTQYF
TGTGCCACCAGCAGAGAGTGGGCGAGGGCTAGCGGGAGAACAGATACGCAGTATTTT
>NA|TRBJ1-2|NA|TRBV30
CAWRGTGSYYGYTF
TGTGCCTGGAGGGGAACAGGGAGTTACTATGGCTACACCTTC
>NA|TRBJ1-3|NA|TRBV4-3
CASSQDSLRARGNTIYF
TGCGCCAGCAGCCAAGATAGTTTAAGAGCGCGTGGAAACACCATATATTTT
>NA|TRBJ1-4|NA|TRBV28
CASRLGRGEKLFF
TGTGCCAGCCGCCTCGGCCGAGGTGAAAAACTGTTTTTT
>NA|TRBJ2-7|TRBD2|TRBV14
CASSLTSGRYEQYF
TGTGCCAGCAGCTTGACTAGCGGGAGGTACGAGCAGTACTTC
>NA|TRBJ2-7|NA|TRBV5-1
CASSLAGISYEQYF
TGCGCCAGCAGCTTGGCGGGAATCTCCTACGAGCAGTACTTC
>NA|TRBJ2-7|TRBD1|TRBV18
CASSPGQGLEEQYF
TGTGCCAGCTCACCGGGACAGGGGTTGGAAGAGCAGTACTTC
>few|TRBJ2-1|TRBD2|TRBV27
CASRGLAWANEQFF
TGTGCCAGCCGGGGACTAGCTTGGGCCAATGAGCAGTTCTTC
>NA|TRBJ1-4|TRBD1|TRBV19
CASRPGQGNEKLFF
TGTGCCAGCCGGCCGGGACAGGGGAATGAAAAACTGTTTTTT
>NA|TRBJ1-1|TRBD1|TRBV29-1
CSVEPQGGTEAFF
TGCAGCGTTGAACCCCAGGGGGGCACTGAAGCTTTCTTT
>NA|TRBJ1-4|NA|TRBV29-1
CSVGKQGGTNEKLFF
TGCAGCGTTGGCAAACAGGGAGGGACTAATGAAAAACTGTTTTTT
>NA|TRBJ1-1|NA|TRBV2
CASFGSTEAFF
TGTGCCAGCTTCGGGTCCACTGAAGCTTTCTTT
>once|TRBJ2-5|TRBD1|TRBV2
CASCVGQQETQYF
TGTGCCAGCTGCGTGGGACAGCAAGAGACCCAGTACTTC
>NA|TRBJ2-7|NA|TRBV21-1
CARGKDRDGKYDLARGEQYF
TGTGCCAGGGGGAAAGACCGGGACGGAAAATATGACTTGGCTAGGGGGGAGCAGTACTTC
>NA|TRBJ2-5|TRBD2|TRBV7-8
CASSLEWLAGETQYF
TGTGCCAGCAGCTTAGAGTGGTTAGCGGGGGAGACCCAGTACTTC
>NA|TRBJ2-1|NA|TRBV7-2
CASSLDQRNNNEQFF
TGTGCCAGCAGCTTAGACCAGCGGAACAACAATGAGCAGTTCTTC
>NA|TRBJ2-1|NA|TRBV18
CASSSRQGNNEQFF
TGTGCCAGCTCGTCACGCCAGGGCAATAATGAGCAGTTCTTC
>once|TRBJ2-7|TRBD1|TRBV5-6
CASSLGQGYSYEQYF
TGTGCCAGCAGCTTGGGACAGGGCTACTCCTACGAGCAGTACTTC
>NA|TRBJ2-5|NA|TRBV18
CASSRSLEETQYF
TGTGCCAGCTCCCGATCCCTAGAAGAGACCCAGTACTTC
>NA|TRBJ1-4|NA|TRBV27
CASGRADATNEKLFF
TGTGCCAGCGGGAGGGCGGATGCAACTAATGAAAAACTGTTTTTT
>once|TRBJ1-5|NA|TRBV1
CTSSQDRRRGKQPTYSYNQPQHF
TGCACCAGCAGCCAAGATAGACGAAGGGGAAAACAGCCCACTTATTCATACAATCAGCCCCAGCATTTT
>NA|TRBJ2-7|NA|TRBV6-1
CAISPRADSYEQYF
TGTGCCATCTCGCCACGAGCGGACTCCTACGAGCAGTACTTC
>once|TRBJ1-1|TRBD1|TRBV6-6
CASRRATGDTEAFF
TGTGCCAGCAGACGGGCTACAGGGGACACTGAAGCTTTCTTT